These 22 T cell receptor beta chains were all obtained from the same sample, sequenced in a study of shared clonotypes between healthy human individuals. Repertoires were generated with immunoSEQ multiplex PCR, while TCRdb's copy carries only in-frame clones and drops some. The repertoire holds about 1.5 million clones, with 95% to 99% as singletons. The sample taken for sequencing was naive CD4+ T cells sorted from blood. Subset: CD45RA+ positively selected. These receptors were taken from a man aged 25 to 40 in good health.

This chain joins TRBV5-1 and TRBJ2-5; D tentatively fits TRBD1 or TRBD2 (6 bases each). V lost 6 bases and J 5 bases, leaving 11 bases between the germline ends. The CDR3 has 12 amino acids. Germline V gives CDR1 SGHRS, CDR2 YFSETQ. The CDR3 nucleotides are TGCGCCAGCAATAGGGGGGAGGAGACCCAGTACTTC. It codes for CASNRGEETQYF.

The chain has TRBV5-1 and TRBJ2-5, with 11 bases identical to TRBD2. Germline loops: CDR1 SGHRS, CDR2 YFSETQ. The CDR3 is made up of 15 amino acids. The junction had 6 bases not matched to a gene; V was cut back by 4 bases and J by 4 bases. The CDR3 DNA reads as TGCGCCAGCAGCAAAGGGACTAGCGGCGGAGAGACCCAGTACTTC. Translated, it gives CASSKGTSGGETQYF.

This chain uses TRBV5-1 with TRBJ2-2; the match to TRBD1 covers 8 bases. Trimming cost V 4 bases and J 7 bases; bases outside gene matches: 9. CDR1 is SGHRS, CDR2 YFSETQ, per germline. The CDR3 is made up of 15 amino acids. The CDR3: CASSTMNRGSGELFF. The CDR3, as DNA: TGCGCCAGCAGCACGATGAACAGGGGGAGCGGGGAGCTGTTTTTT.

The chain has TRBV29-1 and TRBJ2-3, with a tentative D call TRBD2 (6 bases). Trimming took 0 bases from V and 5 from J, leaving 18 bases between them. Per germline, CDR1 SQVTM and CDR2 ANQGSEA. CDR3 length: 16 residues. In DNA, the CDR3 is TGCAGCGTTGAAGATGTGCGGACTTTGGGGGGAGATACGCAGTATTTT. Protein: CSVEDVRTLGGDTQYF.

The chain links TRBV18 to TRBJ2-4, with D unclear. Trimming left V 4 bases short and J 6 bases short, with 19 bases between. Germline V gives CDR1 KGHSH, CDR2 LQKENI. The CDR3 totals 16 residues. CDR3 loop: CASSLQPTTGSNIQYF. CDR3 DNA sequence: TGTGCCAGCTCACTTCAACCAACCACGGGTTCAAACATTCAGTACTTC.

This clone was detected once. The DNA for the CDR3 is TGTGCCAGCAGTCGAGCCGGAACGGGGACTGAAGCTTTCTTT. This codes for CASSRAGTGTEAFF. V usage is TRBV2 and J usage is TRBJ1-1; D not certain. The V end was cut by 5 bases, the J end by 5 bases, with 15 bases between. The CDR3 has 14 residues. Germline V gene sequence: CDR1 SNHLY, CDR2 FYNNEI.

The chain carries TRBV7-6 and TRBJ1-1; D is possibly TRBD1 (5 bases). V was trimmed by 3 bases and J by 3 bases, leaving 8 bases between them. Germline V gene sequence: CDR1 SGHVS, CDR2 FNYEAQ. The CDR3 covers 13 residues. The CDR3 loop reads CASSFGGDTEAFF. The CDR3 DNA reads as TGTGCCAGCAGCTTTGGGGGAGACACTGAAGCTTTCTTT.

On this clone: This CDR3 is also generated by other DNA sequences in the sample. The CDR3 DNA reads as TGTGCCAGCTCACCATCACTAGCACAAGAGACCCAGTACTTC. Protein product: CASSPSLAQETQYF. V gene TRBV18 combines with J gene TRBJ2-5; D perhaps matches TRBD2 (6 bases). Germline V gene data show CDR1 as KGHSH and CDR2 as LQKENI. V gave up 2 bases and J gave up 2 bases, with 9 bases separating them. The CDR3 has 14 residues.

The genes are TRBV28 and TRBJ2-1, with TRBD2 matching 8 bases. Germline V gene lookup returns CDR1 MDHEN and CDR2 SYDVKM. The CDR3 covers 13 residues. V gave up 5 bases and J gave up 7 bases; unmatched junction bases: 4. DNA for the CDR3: TGTGCCAGCAGTCGTAGCGGGAAAAATGAGCAGTTCTTC. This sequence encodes CASSRSGKNEQFF.

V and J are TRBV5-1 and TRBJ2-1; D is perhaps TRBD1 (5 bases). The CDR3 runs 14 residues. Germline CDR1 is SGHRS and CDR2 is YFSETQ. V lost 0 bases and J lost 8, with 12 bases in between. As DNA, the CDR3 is TGCGCCAGCAGCTTGGGACAGCCTTTAGATGAGCAGTTCTTC. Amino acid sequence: CASSLGQPLDEQFF.

Here the CDR3 DNA reads TGTGCCTGGAGTAAAGACGGCTACGAGCAGTACTTC. Its protein product is CAWSKDGYEQYF. The chain is built from TRBV30 and TRBJ2-7; no definite D call. V gave up 2 bases and J gave up 3 bases, with 8 bases separating them. CDR1 and CDR2 from the germline V gene are GTSNPN and SVGIG (reference sequence). The CDR3 is 12 amino acids.

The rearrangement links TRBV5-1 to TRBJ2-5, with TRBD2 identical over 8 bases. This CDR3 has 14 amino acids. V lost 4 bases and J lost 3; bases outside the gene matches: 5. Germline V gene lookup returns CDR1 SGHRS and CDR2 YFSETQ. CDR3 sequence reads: CASSPGLAKETQYF. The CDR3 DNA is TGCGCCAGCAGCCCTGGACTAGCAAAAGAGACCCAGTACTTC.

CDR3: CASSADRGSNQPQHF. The CDR3 DNA is TGTGCCAGCAGTGCGGACAGGGGAAGCAATCAGCCCCAGCATTTT. This rearrangement joins TRBV6-1 to TRBJ1-5, with 9 nucleotides matching TRBD1. Germline V gives CDR1 MNHNS, CDR2 SASEGT. With 4 bases clipped from V and 1 base from J, the junction kept 2 bases outside the gene matches. The CDR3 contains 15 residues.

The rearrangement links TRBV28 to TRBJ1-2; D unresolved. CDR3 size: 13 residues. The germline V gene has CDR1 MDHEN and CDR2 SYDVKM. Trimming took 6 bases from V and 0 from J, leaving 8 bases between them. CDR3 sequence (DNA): TGTGCCAGCAGCTTCCGACCTAACTATGGCTACACCTTC. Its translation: CASSFRPNYGYTF.

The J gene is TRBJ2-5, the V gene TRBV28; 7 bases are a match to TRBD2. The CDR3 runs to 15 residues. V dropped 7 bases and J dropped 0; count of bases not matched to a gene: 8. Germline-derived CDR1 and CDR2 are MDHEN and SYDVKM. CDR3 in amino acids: CASTTWRGYQETQYF. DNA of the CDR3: TGTGCCAGCACCACCTGGCGGGGGTACCAAGAGACCCAGTACTTC.

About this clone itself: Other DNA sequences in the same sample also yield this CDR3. The CDR3 loop reads CAISGSDYGYTF. The CDR3 coding sequence is TGTGCCATCAGTGGGTCGGATTATGGCTACACCTTC. The chain couples TRBV10-3 to TRBJ1-2, with D unclear. This CDR3 comprises 12 residues. Trimming stripped 4 bases from V and 5 bases from J, with 8 bases between. Germline V gene lookup returns CDR1 ENHRY and CDR2 SYGVKD.

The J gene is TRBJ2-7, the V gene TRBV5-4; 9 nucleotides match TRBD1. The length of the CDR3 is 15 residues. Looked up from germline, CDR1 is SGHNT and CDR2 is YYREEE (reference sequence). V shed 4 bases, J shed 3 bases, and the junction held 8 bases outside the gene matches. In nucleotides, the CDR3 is TGTGCCAGCAGCCGACAGGGACAGGGATACTACGAGCAGTACTTC. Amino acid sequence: CASSRQGQGYYEQYF.

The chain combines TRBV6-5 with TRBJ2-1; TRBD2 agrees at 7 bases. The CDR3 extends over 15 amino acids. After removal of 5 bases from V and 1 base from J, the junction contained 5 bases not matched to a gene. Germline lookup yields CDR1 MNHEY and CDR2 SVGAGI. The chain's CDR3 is CASSRFGRSYNEQFF. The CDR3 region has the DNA TGTGCCAGCAGTAGGTTCGGGAGGTCCTACAATGAGCAGTTCTTC.

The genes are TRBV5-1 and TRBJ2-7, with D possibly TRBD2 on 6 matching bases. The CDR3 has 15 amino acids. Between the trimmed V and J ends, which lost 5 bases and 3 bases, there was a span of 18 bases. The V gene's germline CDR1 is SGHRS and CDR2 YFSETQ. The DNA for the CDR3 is TGCGCCAGCAGACCCGGGACTCTCGGGGACTACGAGCAGTACTTC. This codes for CASRPGTLGDYEQYF.

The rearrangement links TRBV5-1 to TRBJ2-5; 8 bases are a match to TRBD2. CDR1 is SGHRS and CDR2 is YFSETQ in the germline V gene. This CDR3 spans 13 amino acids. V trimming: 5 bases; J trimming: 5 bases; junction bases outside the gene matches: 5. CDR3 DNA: TGCGCCAGCAGTAGCGGGAACAGGGAGACCCAGTACTTC. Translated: CASSSGNRETQYF.

In DNA, the CDR3 is TGCGCCAGCAGCTTCTATAGCGTCACCGGGGAGCTGTTTTTT. Its translation is CASSFYSVTGELFF. The V and J genes are TRBV5-1 and TRBJ2-2; D might be TRBD2 (5 bases). CDR3 size: 14 residues. Germline lookup yields CDR1 SGHRS and CDR2 YFSETQ. V lost 2 bases to trimming and J lost 4 bases, with 9 bases between them.

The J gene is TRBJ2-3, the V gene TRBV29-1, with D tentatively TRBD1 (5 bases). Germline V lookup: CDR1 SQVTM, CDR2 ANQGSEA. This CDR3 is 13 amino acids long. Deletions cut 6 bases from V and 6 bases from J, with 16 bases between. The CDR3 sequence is CSVRGRTRDTQYF. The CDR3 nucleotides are TGCAGCGTAAGAGGCCGGACAAGGGATACGCAGTATTTT.